The 27 T cell receptor beta chains in this list originate from one sample, sequenced in a study of T cells in Graves' hyperthyroidism and ophthalmopathy. Using RNA transcripts as the source, TCR beta CDR3 regions were amplified. A first-round RT-PCR of the TCR CDR3 used the HTBI primer set. TCRdb analysed the multiplex PCR reads with MiXCR anew, one entry per CDR3 protein. The sample holds about 270,000 distinct CDR3 sequences, around 22% seen once. The sequencing sample was made of blood. The receptor set was obtained from a man aged 30 to 45 with Graves' ophthalmopathy.

The chain joins TRBV9 to TRBJ2-1; TRBD2 matches 8 bases. CDR1 and CDR2 from the germline V gene are SGDLS and YYNGEE. The length of the CDR3 is 14 residues. V shed 7 bases, J shed 4 bases, and the junction held 7 bases outside the gene matches. CDR3 in amino acids: CASASGSNYNEQFF. The CDR3 DNA is TGTGCCAGCGCAAGCGGGAGCAATTACAATGAGCAGTTCTTC. Drawing the rest from reference TRBV9 and TRBJ2-1, the complete variable domain is DSGVTQTPKHLITATGQRVTLRCSPRSGDLSVYWYQQSLDQGLQFLIQYYNGEERAKGNILERFSAQQFPDLHSELNLSSLELGDSALYFCASASGSNYNEQFFGPGTRLTVL.

The rearrangement links TRBV29-1 to TRBJ2-7; D possibly corresponds to TRBD1 (5 bases). The CDR3 consists of 15 residues. Germline CDR1 reads SQVTM; CDR2 reads ANQGSEA. Trimming took off 6 bases at V and 5 bases at J, with 23 bases between the two ends. In DNA, the CDR3 is TGCAGCGTAATCCCTGGTTCGACAGAGTCTAACGAGCAGTACTTC. As protein: CSVIPGSTESNEQYF.

This clonotype was observed a few times. CDR3 amino acids: CSGDGGTDWGDEQFF. The CDR3 DNA is TGCAGTGGTGACGGGGGGACCGACTGGGGCGATGAGCAGTTCTTC. J is TRBJ2-1 and V is TRBV20-1; TRBD2 matches 7 bases. This CDR3 contains 15 residues. J was trimmed by 8 bases and V by 7 bases; bases with no gene match: 17. Germline V gives CDR1 DFQATT, CDR2 SNEGSKA (reference sequence).

The chain combines TRBV7-9 with TRBJ2-1; D remains ambiguous. Judging by the DNA end, TRBJ2-7 fits better; the J call may be wrong. CDR1 is SEHNR, CDR2 FQNEAQ, per germline (reference sequence). The CDR3 covers 13 residues. CDR3 sequence: CASSLVAKNEQYF. CDR3 bases: TGTGCCAGCAGCTTAGTAGCAAAGAATGAGCAGTACTTC.

The J gene is TRBJ2-7, the V gene TRBV5-1, with 11 bases fitting TRBD2. This CDR3 has 16 amino acids. V lost 7 bases and J lost 2; bases outside the gene matches: 11. Per the germline V gene, CDR1 is SGHRS and CDR2 is YFSETQ. The DNA for the CDR3 is TGCGCCAGCGGAAGGGGACTAGCGGAACCCGCCTACGAGCAGTACTTC. Translated: CASGRGLAEPAYEQYF.

CDR3 sequence: CASSFRGSGEQYF. CDR3 DNA sequence: TGTGCCAGCAGTTTTCGCGGGAGCGGTGAGCAGTACTTC. V and J are TRBV6-5 and TRBJ2-7; 7 positions agree with TRBD2. Germline V lookup: CDR1 MNHEY, CDR2 SVGAGI. This CDR3 has 13 amino acids. After removal of 4 bases from V and 7 bases from J, the junction contained 7 bases not matched to a gene.

The V and J genes are TRBV7-2 and TRBJ1-5; D not resolved. V was trimmed by 1 base and J by 5 bases, leaving 3 bases between them. This CDR3 region has 12 residues. CDR1 and CDR2 (germline): SGHTA, FQGNSA. The CDR3 DNA reads as TGTGCCAGCAGCTTAGTTGATCAGCCCCAGCATTTT. Its translation is CASSLVDQPQHF.

This clonotype appeared a few times. The gene calls are TRBV6-1 and TRBJ1-1; D remains ambiguous. Germline assignment: CDR1 MNHNS and CDR2 SASEGT. CDR3 size: 13 residues. The V end was cut by 7 bases, the J end by 1 base, with 10 bases between. CDR3 amino acids: CASTTPRNTEAFF. CDR3 DNA: TGTGCCAGCACCACCCCCCGGAACACTGAAGCTTTCTTT.

V is TRBV15 and J is TRBJ1-1; D unresolved. Germline CDR1 and CDR2: LNHNV and YYDKDF (reference sequence). Trimming pared 1 base from V and 2 bases from J, leaving 5 bases between. This CDR3 comprises 13 residues. CDR3 nucleotides: TGTGCCACCAGCAGAGGTCCTAACACTGAAGCTTTCTTT. The encoded protein is CATSRGPNTEAFF.

This clonotype turned up a few times. The rearrangement joins TRBV20-1 to TRBJ1-1, with TRBD1 matching over 9 bases. Per germline, CDR1 DFQATT and CDR2 SNEGSKA (reference sequence). Trimming removed 4 bases from V and 4 bases from J; junction bases left unmatched: 10. CDR3 length: 15 amino acids. Here the CDR3 reads CSAKLTGGAGTEAFF. The DNA of the CDR3 is TGCAGTGCTAAACTTACAGGGGGCGCGGGCACTGAAGCTTTCTTT.

This clonotype was detected a few times. This chain links TRBV30 with TRBJ2-2; the D is unclear. V was pared by 0 bases and J by 6 bases, with 5 bases between. Germline V gene sequence: CDR1 GTSNPN, CDR2 SVGIG (reference sequence). This CDR3 is 12 amino acids long. The DNA for the CDR3 is TGTGCCTGGAGTGTACGTCCCGGGGAGCTGTTTTTT. This encodes CAWSVRPGELFF.

This clonotype has only a few counts. The chain carries TRBV5-1 and TRBJ1-2, with D maybe TRBD1 (6 bases). CDR3 length equals 15 residues. Germline V gene data show CDR1 as SGHRS and CDR2 as YFSETQ. The germline V and J ends were trimmed by 0 bases and 6 bases, with 15 bases remaining between them. In DNA form, the CDR3 reads TGCGCCAGCAGCTTGGAGGCCAGGGGACCCCATGGCTACACCTTC. Translation: CASSLEARGPHGYTF.

The chain combines TRBV3-1 with TRBJ2-1, with D possibly matching TRBD2 (6 bases). CDR3 length: 14 residues. The germline V and J ends were trimmed by 5 bases and 7 bases, with 15 bases remaining between them. From germline, CDR1 is LGHDT and CDR2 YNNKEL (reference sequence). The CDR3 region is CASSSINGGNEQFF. CDR3 DNA: TGTGCCAGCAGCTCCATTAACGGGGGAAATGAGCAGTTCTTC.

The chain employs TRBV20-1 and TRBJ1-3, with no clear D. This CDR3 region has 13 residues. V lost 1 base, J lost 4 bases, and 8 bases lay in between. The germline V gene encodes CDR1 DFQATT and CDR2 SNEGSKA (reference sequence). The CDR3 sequence: CSARGTAGNTIYF. CDR3 bases: TGCAGTGCTAGAGGTACAGCCGGAAACACCATATATTTT.

The rearrangement links TRBV7-9 to TRBJ1-1; D possibly corresponds to TRBD1 (5 bases). The ends were cut back, 3 bases at V and 4 bases at J, with 12 bases in the middle. Germline CDR1 SEHNR, CDR2 FQNEAQ (reference sequence). The CDR3 is made up of 14 amino acids. The CDR3 sequence: CASSFLEGSTEAFF. CDR3 DNA sequence: TGTGCCAGCAGCTTCCTGGAGGGGAGCACTGAAGCTTTCTTT.

This clonotype was seen ten or more times. The DNA of the CDR3 is TGTGCCAGCAGCCCAGGACAGGGGGCGCGGTATGGCTACACCTTC. Its translation: CASSPGQGARYGYTF. This chain joins TRBV11-3 and TRBJ1-2, with 11 nucleotides matching TRBD1. The V and J ends lost 5 bases and 5 bases, in that order; junction bases with no gene match: 7. The CDR3 runs to 15 residues. CDR1 is SGHNT, CDR2 YENEEA, per germline.

This clonotype was counted many times. This chain uses TRBV6-1 with TRBJ1-2, with a tentative D call TRBD1 (5 bases). CDR1 and CDR2 from the germline V gene are MNHNS and SASEGT. The CDR3 contains 13 residues. The V and J ends lost 2 bases and 5 bases respectively, with 9 bases between them. The CDR3 loop reads CASSERQGYGYTF. The CDR3 region has the DNA TGTGCCAGCAGTGAAAGGCAGGGTTATGGCTACACCTTC.

This clonotype was seen many times. The chain uses TRBV11-3 and TRBJ2-1, with D perhaps TRBD1 (5 bases). Germline CDR1 reads SGHNT; CDR2 reads YENEEA. The CDR3 is made up of 14 amino acids. V was pared by 0 bases and J by 8 bases, with 11 bases between. CDR3 residues: CASSLDPTRDEQFF. The DNA of the CDR3 is TGTGCCAGCAGCTTAGACCCTACCAGGGATGAGCAGTTCTTC.

The chain joins TRBV6-1 to TRBJ2-7; D is ambiguous. Trimming cost V 6 bases and J 5 bases, with 8 bases left between them. The CDR3 is made up of 11 amino acids. CDR1 and CDR2 from the germline V gene are MNHNS and SASEGT. The CDR3 sequence: CASSQFDEQYF. CDR3 coding DNA: TGTGCCAGCAGCCAGTTTGACGAGCAGTACTTC.

In its sample, this clonotype was seen a few times. This sequence joins TRBV2 and TRBJ2-4; TRBD2 matches 8 bases. The CDR3 is 16 residues long. CDR1 is SNHLY, CDR2 FYNNEI, per germline. V shed 3 bases and J 7 bases; nucleotides not matched to a gene: 11. The DNA of the CDR3 is TGTGCCAGCAGTGAGCGGGAGAAGGCTAGCGGGAACATTCAGTACTTC. As protein: CASSEREKASGNIQYF.

The rearrangement links TRBV9 to TRBJ1-2, with D maybe TRBD1 (6 bases). CDR1 SGDLS and CDR2 YYNGEE come from the germline V gene. The CDR3 length is 13 residues. V shed 7 bases and J shed 6 bases, with 16 bases lying between them. The CDR3 region is CASGKIGGHGYTF. The CDR3 coding sequence is TGTGCCAGCGGCAAAATAGGGGGACATGGCTACACCTTC.

This clonotype was counted only a few times. V usage is TRBV28 and J usage is TRBJ1-4; no firm D call. The CDR3 has 13 amino acids. V was trimmed by 5 bases and J by 3 bases, leaving 7 bases between them. The germline CDR1 and CDR2 sequences are MDHEN and SYDVKM. CDR3 coding DNA: TGTGCCAGCAGTCGAAGCTCTAATGAAAAACTGTTTTTT. Protein: CASSRSSNEKLFF.

In this sample, this clonotype turned up a few times. This sequence joins TRBV6-1 and TRBJ2-1; D unclear. This CDR3 has 13 residues. V lost 0 bases and J lost 13, with 13 bases in between. CDR1 MNHNS and CDR2 SASEGT come from the germline V gene. The CDR3 DNA sequence: TGTGCCAGCAGTGAAGCGTTCAACTCACCACAGTTCTTC. This translates into CASSEAFNSPQFF.

This clonotype was counted only a few times. This rearrangement joins TRBV6-1 to TRBJ1-5; D is undetermined. The V end was cut by 7 bases, the J end by 3 bases, with 22 bases between. CDR1 and CDR2 (germline): MNHNS, SASEGT. CDR3 length: 17 residues. The CDR3 DNA follows: TGTGCCAGCACCTTTGGACGGGAGGTTAGGATCAATCAGCCCCAGCATTTT. Translating it yields CASTFGREVRINQPQHF.

This clonotype was found a few times. This sequence joins TRBV29-1 and TRBJ1-2, with D uncertain. V was pared by 4 bases and J by 6 bases, with 12 bases between. CDR3 size: 12 residues. Germline V lookup: CDR1 SQVTM, CDR2 ANQGSEA. The DNA of the CDR3 is TGCAGCGTTGTAGGCTCAGTACATGGCTACACCTTC. Protein sequence: CSVVGSVHGYTF.

This clonotype was counted at least ten times. The chain links TRBV3-1 to TRBJ2-5, with TRBD1 as a possible D gene (6 bases). With 3 bases removed from V and 4 bases from J, the gap between germline ends came to 12 bases. Germline loops: CDR1 LGHDT, CDR2 YNNKEL (reference sequence). The CDR3 consists of 14 residues. Here the CDR3 reads CASSQTGQGETQYF. The CDR3 region has the DNA TGTGCCAGCAGCCAGACAGGACAAGGAGAGACCCAGTACTTC.

In this sample, this clonotype turned up many times. This rearrangement joins TRBV30 to TRBJ1-1, with D tentatively TRBD1 (5 bases). Germline CDR1 is GTSNPN and CDR2 is SVGIG (reference sequence). The CDR3 is made up of 16 amino acids. Deletions cut 4 bases from V and 0 bases from J, with 18 bases between. CDR3 bases: TGTGCCTGGACCCCCTGGGCAGGGACTCTGAACACTGAAGCTTTCTTT. Protein sequence: CAWTPWAGTLNTEAFF. The full variable domain, in which reference TRBV30 and TRBJ1-1 provide the parts outside the CDR3, is SQTIHQWPATLVQPVGSPLSLECTVEGTSNPNLYWYRQAAGRGLQLLFYSVGIGQISSEVPQNLSASRPQDRQFILSSKKLLLSDSGFYLCAWTPWAGTLNTEAFFGQGTRLTVV.